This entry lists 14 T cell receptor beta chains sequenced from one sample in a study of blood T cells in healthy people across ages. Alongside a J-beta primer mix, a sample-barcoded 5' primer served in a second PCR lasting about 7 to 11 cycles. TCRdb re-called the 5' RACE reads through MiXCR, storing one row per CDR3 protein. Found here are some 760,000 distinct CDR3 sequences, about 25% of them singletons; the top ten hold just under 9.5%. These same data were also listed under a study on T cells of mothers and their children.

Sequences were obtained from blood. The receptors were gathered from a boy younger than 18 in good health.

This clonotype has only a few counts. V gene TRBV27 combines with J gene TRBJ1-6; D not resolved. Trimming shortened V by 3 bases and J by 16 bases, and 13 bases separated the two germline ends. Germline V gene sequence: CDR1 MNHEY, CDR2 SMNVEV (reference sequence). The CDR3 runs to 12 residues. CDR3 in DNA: TGTGCCAGCAGTTTCATCATGGGAGGGCTCCACTTT. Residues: CASSFIMGGLHF.

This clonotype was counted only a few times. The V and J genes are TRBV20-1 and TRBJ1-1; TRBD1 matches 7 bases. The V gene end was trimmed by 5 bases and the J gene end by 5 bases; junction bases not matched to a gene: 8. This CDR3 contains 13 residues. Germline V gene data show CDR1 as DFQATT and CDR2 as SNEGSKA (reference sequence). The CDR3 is CSAPQGTKTEAFF. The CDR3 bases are TGCAGTGCTCCACAGGGGACGAAGACTGAAGCTTTCTTT.

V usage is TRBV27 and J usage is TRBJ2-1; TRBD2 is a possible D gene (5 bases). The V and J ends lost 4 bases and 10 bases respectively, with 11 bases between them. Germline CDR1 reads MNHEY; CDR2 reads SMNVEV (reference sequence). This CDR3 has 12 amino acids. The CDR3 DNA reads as TGTGCCAGCAGTTCTGAGGGAGAGGAGCAGTTCTTC. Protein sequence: CASSSEGEEQFF.

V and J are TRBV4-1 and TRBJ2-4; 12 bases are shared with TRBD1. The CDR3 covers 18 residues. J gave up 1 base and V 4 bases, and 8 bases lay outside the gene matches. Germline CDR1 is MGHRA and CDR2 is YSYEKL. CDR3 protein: CASSPLEGQGAAKNIQYF. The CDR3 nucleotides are TGCGCCAGCAGCCCATTGGAGGGACAGGGGGCTGCCAAAAACATTCAGTACTTC.

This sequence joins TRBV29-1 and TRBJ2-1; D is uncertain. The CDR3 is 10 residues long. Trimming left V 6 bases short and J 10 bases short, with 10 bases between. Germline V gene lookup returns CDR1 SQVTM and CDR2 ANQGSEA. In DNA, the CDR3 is TGCAGCGTAGTATGGCAGGAGCAGTTCTTC. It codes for CSVVWQEQFF.

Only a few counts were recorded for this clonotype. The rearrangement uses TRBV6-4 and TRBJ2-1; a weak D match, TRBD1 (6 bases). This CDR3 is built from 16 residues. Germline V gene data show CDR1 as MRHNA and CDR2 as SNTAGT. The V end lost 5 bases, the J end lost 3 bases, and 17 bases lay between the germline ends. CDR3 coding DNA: TGTGCCAGCAGTAAAAATGGACAGTTAGACTACAATGAGCAGTTCTTC. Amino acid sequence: CASSKNGQLDYNEQFF.

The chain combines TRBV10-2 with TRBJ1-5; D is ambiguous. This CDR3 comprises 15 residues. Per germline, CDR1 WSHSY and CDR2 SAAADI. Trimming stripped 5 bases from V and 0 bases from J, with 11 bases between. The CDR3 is CASSFTADSNQPQHF. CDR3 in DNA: TGCGCCAGCAGTTTTACAGCCGATAGCAATCAGCCCCAGCATTTT.

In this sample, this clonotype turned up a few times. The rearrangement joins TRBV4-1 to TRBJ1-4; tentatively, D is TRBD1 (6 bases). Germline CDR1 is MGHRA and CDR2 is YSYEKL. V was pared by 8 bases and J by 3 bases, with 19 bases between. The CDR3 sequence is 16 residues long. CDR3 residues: CASAYQEGGANEKLFF. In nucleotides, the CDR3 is TGCGCCAGCGCATACCAGGAGGGGGGAGCTAATGAAAAACTGTTTTTT.

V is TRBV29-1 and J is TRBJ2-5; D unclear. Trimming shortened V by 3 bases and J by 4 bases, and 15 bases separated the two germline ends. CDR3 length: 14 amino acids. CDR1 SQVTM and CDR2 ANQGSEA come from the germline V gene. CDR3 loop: CSVDSRTRAETQYF. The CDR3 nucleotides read TGCAGCGTTGATTCCCGAACACGGGCAGAGACCCAGTACTTC.

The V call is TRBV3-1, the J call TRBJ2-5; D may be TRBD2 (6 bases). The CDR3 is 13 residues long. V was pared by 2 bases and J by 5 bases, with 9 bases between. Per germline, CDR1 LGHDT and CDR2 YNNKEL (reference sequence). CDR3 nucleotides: TGTGCCAGCAGCCAAACGACTAGTGAGACCCAGTACTTC. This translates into CASSQTTSETQYF.

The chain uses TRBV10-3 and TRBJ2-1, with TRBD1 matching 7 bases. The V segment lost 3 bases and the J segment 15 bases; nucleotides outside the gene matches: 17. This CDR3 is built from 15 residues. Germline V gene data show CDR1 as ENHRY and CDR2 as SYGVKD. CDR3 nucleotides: TGTGCCATCAGTGACAACCTCCCAGACAGGGTCTTTCCGTTCTTC. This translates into CAISDNLPDRVFPFF.

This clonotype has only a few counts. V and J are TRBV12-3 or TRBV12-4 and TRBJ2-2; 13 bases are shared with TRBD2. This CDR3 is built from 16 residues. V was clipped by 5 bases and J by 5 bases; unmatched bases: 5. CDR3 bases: TGTGCCAGCAGTCAAGGACTAGCGGGAGTTACCGGGGAGCTGTTTTTT. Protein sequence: CASSQGLAGVTGELFF.

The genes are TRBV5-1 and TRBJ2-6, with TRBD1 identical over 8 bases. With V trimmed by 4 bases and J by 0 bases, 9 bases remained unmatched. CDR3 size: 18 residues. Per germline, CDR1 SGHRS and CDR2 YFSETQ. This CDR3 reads CASSPARDRISGANVLTF. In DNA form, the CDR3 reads TGCGCCAGCAGCCCAGCCCGGGACAGGATCTCTGGGGCCAACGTCCTGACTTTC.

The CDR3 nucleotides are TGTGCCAGCGGTACATCCGGGACAGGTGGAATTTTGGGTGGCTACACCTTC. Its translation: CASGTSGTGGILGGYTF. V usage is TRBV7-9 and J usage is TRBJ1-2; 8 nucleotides agree with TRBD1. The CDR3 has 17 amino acids. V shed 8 bases, J shed 7 bases, and the junction held 21 bases outside the gene matches. CDR1 SEHNR and CDR2 FQNEAQ come from the germline V gene (reference sequence).